These 7 T cell receptor beta chains came from one sample sequenced in a study of cytomegalovirus exposure and HLA in healthy donors. The PCR was carried out with 60 Vbeta primers and 13 Jbeta primers. The protocol was immunoSEQ multiplex PCR, while the TCRdb copy is restricted to in-frame clones and leaves out a portion. The sample contains about 240,000 clones, 75% to 85% of which appear only once. Sequences were obtained from PBMCs. These TCRs come from a woman aged 60 to 75 in good health and CMV-seropositive.

This clone appeared a few times. Additional DNA sequences in this sample encode the identical CDR3. The chain carries TRBV15 and TRBJ2-7, with a possible D match to TRBD1 (6 bases). This CDR3 is 13 amino acids long. The V gene's germline CDR1 is LNHNV and CDR2 YYDKDF (reference sequence). V lost 0 bases, J lost 4 bases, and 7 bases lay in between. The CDR3 DNA follows: TGTGCCACCAGCAGAGACAGGGGTTACGAGCAGTACTTC. Its protein is CATSRDRGYEQYF.

The chain links TRBV28 to TRBJ1-2, with D possibly TRBD1 on 5 matching bases. The CDR3 contains 15 residues. Germline assignment: CDR1 MDHEN and CDR2 SYDVKM. Trimming took 5 bases from V and 5 from J, leaving 18 bases between them. The CDR3 nucleotides are TGTGCCAGCAGTCCCGCGGGGGGTTCCCCTTATGGCTACACCTTC. This encodes CASSPAGGSPYGYTF.

This clone was counted only a few times. The V gene is TRBV29-1, the J gene TRBJ2-1; D is uncertain. This CDR3 comprises 12 residues. The V end was cut by 4 bases, the J end by 10 bases, with 14 bases between. Germline lookup yields CDR1 SQVTM and CDR2 ANQGSEA. CDR3 sequence (DNA): TGCAGCGTTGGTGGCTACCTCGGGGAGCAGTTCTTC. This encodes CSVGGYLGEQFF.

The V and J genes are TRBV27 and TRBJ2-5; 7 bases align to TRBD2. The better agreement between TRBJ2-7 and the DNA end casts doubt on the J call. Looked up from germline, CDR1 is MNHEY and CDR2 is SMNVEV (reference sequence). This CDR3 comprises 15 residues. The CDR3 protein is CASSLFRGGAYEQYF. CDR3 bases: TGTGCCAGCAGTTTATTCCGCGGGGGAGCCTACGAGCAGTACTTC.

The genes are TRBV7-3 and TRBJ1-1; D unclear. The germline V gene has CDR1 SGHTA and CDR2 FQGTGA. CDR3 size: 14 residues. The ends were cut back, 5 bases at V and 1 base at J, with 11 bases in the middle. Written as DNA, the CDR3 is TGTGCCAGCAGCCTCTTCCCAGGGAACACTGAAGCTTTCTTT. It encodes CASSLFPGNTEAFF.

The genes are TRBV12-5 and TRBJ2-7; D is perhaps TRBD1 (6 bases). The length of the CDR3 is 16 residues. V was shortened by 0 bases and J by 5 bases, with 17 bases between the two germline ends. The V gene's germline CDR1 is LGHNT and CDR2 FRNRAP. This chain's CDR3 is CASGLVLTGRVNEQYF. DNA of the CDR3: TGTGCTAGTGGTTTGGTACTGACAGGCAGAGTGAACGAGCAGTACTTC. The full variable domain, its missing parts supplied by reference TRBV12-5 and TRBJ2-7, is DARVTQTPRHKVTEMGQEVTMRCQPILGHNTVFWYRQTMMQGLELLAYFRNRAPLDDSGMPKDRFSAEMPDATLATLKIQPSEPRDSAVYFCASGLVLTGRVNEQYFGPGTRLTVT.

This clone was observed a handful of times. The V gene is TRBV11-2, the J gene TRBJ1-4; D is perhaps TRBD1 (5 bases). CDR3 length: 15 amino acids. Trimming pared 4 bases from V and 4 bases from J, leaving 13 bases between. CDR1 is SGHAT, CDR2 FQNNGV, per germline. The CDR3 DNA reads TGTGCCAGCAGCTCCCGGACATTTAATAATGAAAAACTGTTTTTT. It is translated as CASSSRTFNNEKLFF.